One TCR beta chain is described in this entry. V lost 2 bases to trimming and J lost 2 bases, with 13 bases between them. From germline, CDR1 is MGHRA and CDR2 YSYEKL. The CDR3 length is 15 residues. After isolation, RNA underwent reverse transcription to generate cDNA as the sequencing template. Produced via immunoSEQ multiplex PCR; TCRdb's table is partial and in-frame only. The sample holds some 200,000 clones, around three fifths seen once. These data belong to a study of CD8+ T cells in alopecia areata. Investigators sorted PBMCs to obtain both CD4+ and CD8+ T cells. V usage is TRBV4-1 and J usage is TRBJ2-7, with a tentative D call TRBD2 (5 bases). This clonotype originated in a human donor in good health. The sequenced sample was CD8+ T cells sorted from blood. CDR3 coding DNA: TGCGCCAGCAGCCAATCGGTCCTAGCCGCCTACGAGCAGTACTTC. This encodes CASSQSVLAAYEQYF.